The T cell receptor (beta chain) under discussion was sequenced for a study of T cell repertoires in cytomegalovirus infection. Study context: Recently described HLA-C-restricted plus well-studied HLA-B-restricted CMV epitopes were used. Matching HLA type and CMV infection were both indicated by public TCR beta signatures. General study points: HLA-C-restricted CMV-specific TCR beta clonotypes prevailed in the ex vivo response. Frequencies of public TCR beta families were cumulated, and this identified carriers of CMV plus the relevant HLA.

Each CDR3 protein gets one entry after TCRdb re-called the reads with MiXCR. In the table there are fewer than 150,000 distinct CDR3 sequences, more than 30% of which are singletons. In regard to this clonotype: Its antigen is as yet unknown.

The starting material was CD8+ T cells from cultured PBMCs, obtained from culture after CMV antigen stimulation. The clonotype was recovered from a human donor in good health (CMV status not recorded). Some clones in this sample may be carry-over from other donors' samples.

CDR3 sequence: CATSRDRGGGDYEQYF. In DNA, the CDR3 is TGTGCCACCAGCAGAGATCGGGGCGGGGGCGACTACGAGCAGTACTTC. This chain links TRBV15 with TRBJ2-7, with D perhaps matching TRBD2 (7 bases). With 0 bases removed from V and 3 bases from J, the gap between germline ends came to 15 bases. This CDR3 spans 16 amino acids. Germline CDR1 and CDR2: LNHNV and YYDKDF (reference sequence).